Following are 28 T cell receptor beta chains from one sample sequenced in a study of naive and memory T cell subsets (dated by TCRdb to the late 2010s). Libraries were built with UMI-ligation and nested PCR. This sample was sequenced with an Illumina MiSeq. The beta constant-region primer was an equimolar mix of two oligonucleotides covering both TRBC1 and TRBC2. Through fastp at Q25 and MiXCR, TCRdb rebuilt clones from the public reads, retaining in-frame beta chains. Every distinct CDR3 protein forms one entry, paired with its most common genes and DNA. The sample contains 150,000 or so distinct CDR3 sequences, 15% to 20% of them found a single time. Of the sample, about 0.14% is held by the ten largest clones. The sequencing input was naive CD4+ T cells from blood. The cell subset or site label, as the study defines it: naive T cells, CD45RA high CD27+. Receptors originate from a human donor in good health.

This chain connects TRBV6-2 or TRBV6-3 to TRBJ2-1, with 8 bases matching TRBD2. Trimming removed 2 bases from V and 0 bases from J; junction bases left unmatched: 6. Germline assignment: CDR1 MNHEY and CDR2 SVGEGT. There are 17 residues in the CDR3. CDR3 amino acids: CASSYGTSGYSYNEQFF. The CDR3 DNA reads as TGTGCCAGCAGTTACGGTACTAGCGGCTACTCCTACAATGAGCAGTTCTTC.

This clonotype appeared a few times. The gene calls are TRBV20-1 and TRBJ1-2, with a tentative D call TRBD1 (6 bases). Between the trimmed V and J ends, which lost 2 bases and 5 bases, there was a span of 6 bases. Germline V gene sequence: CDR1 DFQATT, CDR2 SNEGSKA (reference sequence). The CDR3 is made up of 11 amino acids. DNA of the CDR3: TGCAGTGCTAGAACAGGGTATGGCTACACCTTC. Translation: CSARTGYGYTF.

V and J are TRBV27 and TRBJ1-2, with 11 bases fitting TRBD1. After removal of 5 bases from V and 8 bases from J, the junction contained 7 bases not matched to a gene. This CDR3 is 14 amino acids long. Germline values: CDR1 MNHEY, CDR2 SMNVEV (reference sequence). Here the CDR3 reads CASSTGQGAKGYTF. The CDR3, as DNA: TGTGCCAGCAGTACCGGACAGGGGGCGAAGGGCTACACCTTC.

This clonotype has a single count. The chain joins TRBV6-1 to TRBJ2-6, with 7 bases identical to TRBD2. The CDR3 is 18 residues long. Germline V gene lookup returns CDR1 MNHNS and CDR2 SASEGT. Trimming at V came to 6 bases and at J to 0 bases, leaving 11 bases not matched to a gene. CDR3 bases: TGTGCCAGCAGGGGACCTAGCGGAGAGGGCTCTGGGGCCAACGTCCTGACTTTC. It specifies CASRGPSGEGSGANVLTF.

This chain uses TRBV29-1 with TRBJ2-7; TRBD2 matches 12 bases. After removal of 6 bases from V and 3 bases from J, the junction contained 6 bases not matched to a gene. Germline V gives CDR1 SQVTM, CDR2 ANQGSEA. The CDR3 is 14 residues long. This chain's CDR3 is CSVLQTSGSYEQYF. CDR3 DNA sequence: TGCAGCGTGTTACAGACTAGCGGGAGCTACGAGCAGTACTTC.

This chain joins TRBV7-9 and TRBJ2-1, with 10 bases fitting TRBD2. V lost 1 base to trimming and J lost 3 bases; unmatched junction nucleotides: 6. Germline V CDR1 and CDR2: SEHNR, FQNEAQ (reference sequence). The CDR3 is made up of 17 amino acids. The CDR3 protein is CASSLGGLAENYNEQFF. The CDR3 coding sequence is TGTGCCAGCAGCTTAGGCGGACTAGCGGAGAACTACAATGAGCAGTTCTTC.

The DNA for the CDR3 is TGTGCCAGTAGTATCCTGGGACAGAACACCGGGGAGCTGTTTTTT. It translates to CASSILGQNTGELFF. This chain uses TRBV19 with TRBJ2-2, with a tentative D call TRBD1 (6 bases). Looked up from germline, CDR1 is LNHDA and CDR2 is SQIVND (reference sequence). The V end was cut by 3 bases, the J end by 1 base, with 9 bases between. The CDR3 has 15 residues.

The CDR3 spells CASSQRDRGTEAFF. CDR3 DNA sequence: TGTGCCAGCAGCCAGCGGGACAGGGGGACTGAAGCTTTCTTT. The rearrangement joins TRBV3-1 to TRBJ1-1, with TRBD1 matching 11 bases. The junction had 2 bases not matched to a gene; V was cut back by 3 bases and J by 5 bases. The CDR3 runs 14 residues. Per the germline V gene, CDR1 is LGHDT and CDR2 is YNNKEL (reference sequence).

This clonotype showed up many times. The chain recombines TRBV30 with TRBJ2-3; maybe TRBD2 (7 bases). Germline CDR1 GTSNPN, CDR2 SVGIG (reference sequence). The CDR3 sequence is 13 residues long. With 3 bases removed from V and 5 bases from J, the gap between germline ends came to 12 bases. CDR3 bases: TGTGCCTGGAGCCGAGGGGGGGGAGATACGCAGTATTTT. Protein product: CAWSRGGGDTQYF.

This clonotype was seen only a few times. The chain uses TRBV5-5 and TRBJ1-1; D gene uncertain. Trimming took 7 bases from V and 4 from J, leaving 14 bases between them. CDR1 is SGHKS and CDR2 is YYEKEE in the germline V gene (reference sequence). The length of the CDR3 is 13 residues. This chain's CDR3 is CASETGSRTEAFF. DNA of the CDR3: TGTGCCAGCGAAACCGGTAGCCGCACTGAAGCTTTCTTT.

The rearrangement uses TRBV5-1 and TRBJ1-1; 7 positions match TRBD1. V lost 2 bases, J lost 6 bases, and 10 bases stayed unmatched. The CDR3 length is 15 residues. The V gene's germline CDR1 is SGHRS and CDR2 YFSETQ. The CDR3 DNA reads as TGCGCCAGCAGCTTCTCTCCGGGGGGACAGCCTGAAGCTTTCTTT. Amino acid sequence: CASSFSPGGQPEAFF.

V gene TRBV29-1 combines with J gene TRBJ2-7, with a tentative D call TRBD2 (5 bases). Germline lookup yields CDR1 SQVTM and CDR2 ANQGSEA. The CDR3 consists of 11 residues. Trimming removed 7 bases from V and 4 bases from J, with 11 bases in between. In DNA, the CDR3 is TGCAGCGGTCGGACTTTATACGAGCAGTACTTC. It encodes CSGRTLYEQYF.

The chain links TRBV6-2 or TRBV6-3 to TRBJ2-5; 7 nucleotides align to TRBD1. The CDR3 spans 15 residues. Germline assignment: CDR1 MNHEY and CDR2 SVGEGT. Germline trimming cut 1 base from V and 3 bases from J; bases unmatched to any gene: 5. The chain's CDR3 is CASSYWGTAEETQYF. In DNA form, the CDR3 reads TGTGCCAGCAGTTACTGGGGGACAGCGGAAGAGACCCAGTACTTC.

The chain carries TRBV5-1 and TRBJ2-5, with 7 bases aligning to TRBD1. V dropped 2 bases and J dropped 0; count of bases not matched to a gene: 1. The CDR3 consists of 14 residues. In germline, CDR1 is SGHRS, CDR2 YFSETQ. This chain's CDR3 is CASSLQGYQETQYF. CDR3 nucleotide sequence: TGCGCCAGCAGCTTACAGGGGTACCAAGAGACCCAGTACTTC.

V usage is TRBV28 and J usage is TRBJ2-7; 10 bases agree with TRBD1. The V gene end was trimmed by 3 bases and the J gene end by 6 bases; junction bases not matched to a gene: 5. The germline V gene encodes CDR1 MDHEN and CDR2 SYDVKM. The CDR3 is 14 amino acids. This CDR3 is CASSLGGQGGEQYF. Written as DNA, the CDR3 is TGTGCCAGCAGTTTGGGAGGACAGGGGGGCGAGCAGTACTTC. Variable domain in full (rest from reference TRBV28 and TRBJ2-7): DVKVTQSSRYLVKRTGEKVFLECVQDMDHENMFWYRQDPGLGLRLIYFSYDVKMKEKGDIPEGYSVSREKKERFSLILESASTNQTSMYLCASSLGGQGGEQYFGPGTRLTVT.

The chain links TRBV6-5 to TRBJ2-7; 8 bases align to TRBD2. The germline CDR1 and CDR2 sequences are MNHEY and SVGAGI. V trimming: 0 bases; J trimming: 3 bases; junction bases outside the gene matches: 7. The CDR3 length is 16 residues. CDR3 residues: CASSYSGLAGNYEQYF. Here the CDR3 DNA reads TGTGCCAGCAGTTACTCAGGACTAGCAGGAAACTACGAGCAGTACTTC.

In its sample, this clonotype was seen many times. The chain is built from TRBV10-3 and TRBJ2-1; 9 nucleotides line up with TRBD1. V lost 8 bases, J lost 5 bases, and 4 bases stayed unmatched. Germline CDR1 ENHRY, CDR2 SYGVKD. The CDR3 has 13 amino acids. Here the CDR3 reads CAIGGQGNNEQFF. The DNA of the CDR3 is TGTGCCATCGGCGGACAGGGGAACAATGAGCAGTTCTTC.

The chain links TRBV2 to TRBJ2-7; D gene ambiguous. Germline V gene data show CDR1 as SNHLY and CDR2 as FYNNEI. Trimming took off 2 bases at V and 7 bases at J, with 6 bases between the two ends. The CDR3 runs 11 residues. The CDR3 DNA is TGTGCCAGCAGTGAATTGGTAGAGCAGTACTTC. Translation gives CASSELVEQYF.

The chain carries TRBV3-1 and TRBJ2-7; 7 nucleotides line up with TRBD1. Trimming cost V 3 bases and J 4 bases; bases outside gene matches: 27. The V gene's germline CDR1 is LGHDT and CDR2 YNNKEL (reference sequence). The CDR3 has 21 residues. Written as DNA, the CDR3 is TGTGCCAGCAGCCAGTATTCGTTTCAATCGGGACAGACGCATGATAGGTACGAGCAGTACTTC. It specifies CASSQYSFQSGQTHDRYEQYF.

V is TRBV25-1 and J is TRBJ1-1, with D tentatively TRBD1 (6 bases). Deletions cut 4 bases from V and 6 bases from J, with 21 bases between. The CDR3 is made up of 16 amino acids. Germline V gene data show CDR1 as MGHDK and CDR2 as SYGVNS. The CDR3 DNA follows: TGTGCCAGCAGTGCCCAAACAGGACAGCCGGGGGCTGAAGCTTTCTTT. It encodes CASSAQTGQPGAEAFF.

This clonotype has a handful of counts. The rearrangement uses TRBV28 and TRBJ1-5; the D is unclear. There are 11 residues in the CDR3. Trimming left V 3 bases short and J 8 bases short, with 5 bases between. Germline assignment: CDR1 MDHEN and CDR2 SYDVKM. CDR3 in DNA: TGTGCCAGCAGTTTGACTGAGCCCCAGCATTTT. It is translated as CASSLTEPQHF. The full variable domain, with the rest looked up from reference TRBV28 and TRBJ1-5, is DVKVTQSSRYLVKRTGEKVFLECVQDMDHENMFWYRQDPGLGLRLIYFSYDVKMKEKGDIPEGYSVSREKKERFSLILESASTNQTSMYLCASSLTEPQHFGDGTRLSIL.

This chain connects TRBV20-1 to TRBJ2-3; no clear D. The V gene's germline CDR1 is DFQATT and CDR2 SNEGSKA (reference sequence). The ends were cut back, 5 bases at V and 1 base at J, with 13 bases in the middle. The CDR3 runs 14 residues. Here the CDR3 DNA reads TGCAGTGCTCGAAATTACCTGCGCACAGATACGCAGTATTTT. Protein product: CSARNYLRTDTQYF.

This clonotype was seen a handful of times. V usage is TRBV29-1 and J usage is TRBJ2-2; 11 nucleotides agree with TRBD2. This CDR3 has 15 amino acids. Germline trimming cut 5 bases from V and 8 bases from J; bases unmatched to any gene: 10. Germline CDR1 SQVTM, CDR2 ANQGSEA. This CDR3 is CSVLRLAGPSGELFF. The CDR3 nucleotides are TGCAGCGTTCTAAGACTAGCGGGACCTTCGGGGGAGCTGTTTTTT.

This chain uses TRBV7-9 with TRBJ2-7, with D perhaps given as TRBD1 or TRBD2 (5 bases each). The CDR3 has 14 residues. Trimming shortened V by 5 bases and J by 5 bases, and 16 bases separated the two germline ends. The germline V gene has CDR1 SEHNR and CDR2 FQNEAQ (reference sequence). CDR3 sequence reads: CASSLIGTTHEQYF. For the CDR3, the DNA is TGTGCCAGCAGCCTTATCGGGACGACCCACGAGCAGTACTTC.

The chain couples TRBV5-1 to TRBJ1-1; perhaps TRBD1 as D (5 bases). Trimming took off 4 bases at V and 6 bases at J, with 19 bases between the two ends. In germline, CDR1 is SGHRS, CDR2 YFSETQ. This CDR3 comprises 15 residues. As DNA, the CDR3 is TGCGCCAGCAGCCCCCGGGGAGGGGAGAGGGCTGAAGCTTTCTTT. Encoded protein: CASSPRGGERAEAFF.

This clonotype was counted between two and nine times. This chain connects TRBV28 to TRBJ2-1; D is uncertain. The germline V gene has CDR1 MDHEN and CDR2 SYDVKM. Between the trimmed V and J ends, which lost 5 bases and 6 bases, there was a span of 8 bases. The CDR3 runs to 12 residues. CDR3 nucleotide sequence: TGTGCCAGCAGTCCCCTACGCAATGAGCAGTTCTTC. As protein: CASSPLRNEQFF.

The table lists this clonotype with a few counts. This rearrangement joins TRBV7-8 to TRBJ2-2; D is ambiguous. The CDR3 is 13 residues long. V lost 0 bases, J lost 7 bases, and 6 bases lay in between. Germline V gene sequence: CDR1 SGHVS, CDR2 FQNEAQ. CDR3 sequence (DNA): TGTGCCAGCAGCTTAGCGGGTGACGGGGAGCTGTTTTTT. Its protein is CASSLAGDGELFF.

This clonotype was detected only a few times. The rearrangement joins TRBV20-1 to TRBJ1-5; D ambiguous. Trimming removed 1 base at V and 2 bases at J, with 12 bases between. From germline, CDR1 is DFQATT and CDR2 SNEGSKA (reference sequence). This CDR3 has 15 amino acids. This chain's CDR3 is CSARGEEGGNQPQHF. CDR3 bases: TGCAGTGCTAGAGGTGAAGAAGGAGGCAATCAGCCCCAGCATTTT.